The 10 T cell receptor beta chains in this list originate from one sample, sequenced in a study of blood T cells in healthy people across ages (dated by TCRdb to about 2015). Library preparation was by 5' RACE. Instrument used: Illumina HiSeq 2500. The second PCR ran for about 6 to 11 cycles and used a J-beta primer mix along with a sample-barcoded 5' primer. The public reads were reprocessed in TCRdb via fastp at Q25 and MiXCR, keeping in-frame beta chains. Rows are combined by CDR3 protein, so each entry shows the most common genes and DNA. The sample includes some 1,500,000 distinct CDR3 sequences, with roughly 43% observed a single time. The ten most abundant clones make up over 3.5% of the sample. The sequenced sample consisted of blood. Receptor source: a woman aged 18-29 years in good health.

V usage is TRBV7-9 and J usage is TRBJ2-7; D possibly corresponds to TRBD1 (6 bases). The V gene's germline CDR1 is SEHNR and CDR2 FQNEAQ (reference sequence). CDR3 length: 14 residues. Trimming pared 6 bases from V and 6 bases from J, leaving 18 bases between. CDR3 coding DNA: TGTGCCAGCAGTGGTACCGGGACACCGTCCGAGCAGTACTTC. This codes for CASSGTGTPSEQYF.

The chain carries TRBV29-1 and TRBJ1-2; D unclear. Germline V gives CDR1 SQVTM, CDR2 ANQGSEA. The V end was cut by 4 bases, the J end by 4 bases, with 13 bases between. There are 13 residues in the CDR3. The CDR3 loop is CSVARAESYGYTF. CDR3 nucleotides: TGCAGCGTTGCGCGGGCCGAGTCCTATGGCTACACCTTC.

This chain links TRBV2 with TRBJ2-7; possible D gene TRBD1, 8 bases. Germline V CDR1 and CDR2: SNHLY, FYNNEI. The CDR3 spans 16 residues. Trimming pared 2 bases from V and 2 bases from J, leaving 16 bases between. CDR3 coding DNA: TGTGCCAGCAGTGAATGGGCACAGGGGGGGCCCTACGAGCAGTACTTC. Protein product: CASSEWAQGGPYEQYF.

The rearrangement joins TRBV5-1 to TRBJ2-1, with 10 bases matching TRBD2. V trimming: 0 bases; J trimming: 0 bases; junction bases outside the gene matches: 6. The CDR3 is 18 amino acids. Germline V gene lookup returns CDR1 SGHRS and CDR2 YFSETQ. CDR3 protein: CASSLVAGGTSSYNEQFF. The CDR3 region has the DNA TGCGCCAGCAGCTTGGTAGCGGGGGGAACGAGCTCCTACAATGAGCAGTTCTTC.

Only a few counts were recorded for this clonotype. The rearrangement uses TRBV7-8 and TRBJ2-1; 11 positions match TRBD2. The CDR3 runs 15 residues. V was clipped by 1 base and J by 8 bases; unmatched bases: 4. Germline CDR1 is SGHVS and CDR2 is FQNEAQ. The CDR3 region is CASSLGGTSGDEQFF. The CDR3 nucleotides are TGTGCCAGCAGCTTAGGAGGGACTAGCGGAGATGAGCAGTTCTTC.

This rearrangement joins TRBV28 to TRBJ2-7; perhaps TRBD2 as D (6 bases). V was cut by 6 bases and J by 7 bases, with 16 bases left in between. The germline V gene has CDR1 MDHEN and CDR2 SYDVKM. CDR3 length: 13 residues. The CDR3 here is CASRFRLDNEQYF. Written as DNA, the CDR3 is TGTGCCAGCAGGTTCCGACTAGATAATGAGCAGTACTTC.

The chain carries TRBV20-1 and TRBJ2-1; 8 positions agree with TRBD2. The DNA end lines up better with TRBJ2-7; the J call may be wrong. CDR1 DFQATT and CDR2 SNEGSKA come from the germline V gene (reference sequence). The CDR3 contains 15 residues. The chain's CDR3 is CSARVLAGSYNEQYF. CDR3 nucleotides: TGCAGTGCTAGGGTGCTAGCGGGCTCCTACAATGAGCAGTACTTC.

Comments on this clonotype: Relative to the germline gene, one junction end is altered; a read error may explain this. The chain is built from TRBV28 and TRBJ2-7, with 10 bases fitting TRBD2. Germline V gene lookup returns CDR1 MDHEN and CDR2 SYDVKM. This CDR3 comprises 13 residues. CDR3 in amino acids: CACRLAGAYEQYF. In DNA, the CDR3 is TGTGCCTGCAGGCTAGCGGGAGCCTACGAGCAGTACTTC.

The V call is TRBV2, the J call TRBJ2-3; perhaps TRBD2 as D (5 bases). The CDR3 extends over 15 amino acids. Germline values: CDR1 SNHLY, CDR2 FYNNEI. Trimming cost V 7 bases and J 3 bases, with 17 bases left between them. In DNA form, the CDR3 reads TGTGCCAGCACGCAAAACCCACTAGAGACAGATACGCAGTATTTT. Its protein is CASTQNPLETDTQYF.

The chain couples TRBV9 to TRBJ2-1; the D is unclear. Trimming stripped 3 bases from V and 6 bases from J, with 13 bases between. CDR1 is SGDLS, CDR2 YYNGEE, per germline. The CDR3 runs to 14 residues. CDR3 region: CASSAYEFRNEQFF. The CDR3 DNA reads TGTGCCAGCAGCGCCTATGAGTTTCGCAATGAGCAGTTCTTC. The full variable domain, completed using reference TRBV9 and TRBJ2-1, is DSGVTQTPKHLITATGQRVTLRCSPRSGDLSVYWYQQSLDQGLQFLIQYYNGEERAKGNILERFSAQQFPDLHSELNLSSLELGDSALYFCASSAYEFRNEQFFGPGTRLTVL.